This TCR beta chain was retrieved from a study of early T cells in non-severe SARS-CoV-2 infection. Findings and caveats of the study: Matching against VDJdb likely underestimated virus-specific expansions, favoring anti-spike CD8.

The sample holds many counts of this clonotype. The antigen remains unidentified. Individual cDNA molecules received unique molecular identifiers. TCRdb called the 5' RACE reads again in MiXCR, with one record for every CDR3 protein. The sample holds about 61,000 distinct CDR3 sequences; 10% to 13% are singletons and the top ten take more than 1.5%. Source material: whole blood. This TCR came from an adult who was a healthcare worker with PCR-confirmed SARS-CoV-2 infection or an uninfected control (not recorded which).

CDR3 in amino acids: CASSSVGHEQFF. CDR3 DNA sequence: TGTGCCAGCAGTTCGGTGGGCCATGAGCAGTTCTTC. V usage is TRBV6-5 and J usage is TRBJ2-1; D gene ambiguous. The CDR3 length is 12 residues. Germline V gene sequence: CDR1 MNHEY, CDR2 SVGAGI. The V end lost 4 bases, the J end lost 8 bases, and 9 bases lay between the germline ends.